The 7 T cell receptor beta chains in this list originate from one sample, sequenced in a study of blood T cells in healthy people across ages (dated by TCRdb to about 2015). The library relied on 5' RACE. The instrument given in TCRdb is Illumina HiSeq 2500. A second PCR of about 6 to 11 cycles was performed with a sample-barcoded 5' primer and a J-beta primer mix. TCRdb passed the public sequencing reads through fastp at Q25 and MiXCR, retaining productive beta sequences. Entries that share a CDR3 protein sequence are merged under the most common genes and DNA. Here the sample has fewer than 800,000 distinct CDR3 sequences; around 20% occur a single time. Of the sample, 3% to 4.5% is held by the ten largest clones. Sequenced: blood. These receptors originate from an older man in good health.

The chain joins TRBV10-3 to TRBJ2-1; perhaps TRBD2 as D (5 bases). The CDR3 extends over 16 amino acids. V was shortened by 0 bases and J by 7 bases, with 16 bases between the two germline ends. The V gene's germline CDR1 is ENHRY and CDR2 SYGVKD. The CDR3 bases are TGTGCCATCAGTGAGTCTAGCAGCGGAAGATTAAATGAGCAGTTCTTC. Protein product: CAISESSSGRLNEQFF.

The chain has TRBV29-1 and TRBJ2-1; the match to TRBD2 covers 14 bases. The length of the CDR3 is 14 residues. CDR1 and CDR2 from the germline V gene are SQVTM and ANQGSEA. The V gene end was trimmed by 3 bases and the J gene end by 9 bases; junction bases not matched to a gene: 4. This CDR3 reads CSVEGLAGEGEQFF. The CDR3 DNA sequence: TGCAGCGTTGAGGGACTAGCGGGAGAAGGTGAGCAGTTCTTC.

This chain links TRBV6-5 with TRBJ2-5; tentatively, D is TRBD1 or TRBD2 (5 bases each). Germline V CDR1 and CDR2: MNHEY, SVGAGI. This CDR3 contains 14 residues. Trimming shortened V by 10 bases and J by 4 bases, and 19 bases separated the two germline ends. CDR3 nucleotides: TGTGCCACCAACTCACCGGGGACGGCAGAGACCCAGTACTTC. It encodes CATNSPGTAETQYF.

The chain recombines TRBV7-9 with TRBJ2-2; 8 bases fit TRBD1. Trimming at V came to 5 bases and at J to 6 bases, leaving 2 bases not matched to a gene. The CDR3 has 13 amino acids. Per the germline V gene, CDR1 is SEHNR and CDR2 is FQNEAQ (reference sequence). The CDR3 spells CASSPDRAGELFF. The DNA for the CDR3 is TGTGCCAGCAGCCCGGACAGGGCCGGGGAGCTGTTTTTT.

Only a few counts were recorded for this clonotype. This chain links TRBV6-1 with TRBJ1-5, with 7 bases lining up with TRBD1. Losses at the gene ends were 4 bases for V and 7 bases for J; bases not matched to a gene: 7. This CDR3 is 14 amino acids long. CDR1 and CDR2 from the germline V gene are MNHNS and SASEGT. The CDR3 spells CASSAGGFGQPQHF. The CDR3 coding sequence is TGTGCCAGCAGTGCAGGGGGTTTCGGACAGCCCCAGCATTTT.

This chain uses TRBV27 with TRBJ2-3; 12 bases fit TRBD2. The CDR3 contains 15 residues. Germline CDR1 and CDR2: MNHEY and SMNVEV (reference sequence). V was clipped by 2 bases and J by 5 bases; unmatched bases: 2. The CDR3, as DNA: TGTGCCAGCAGTTTAGGGACTAGCGGGCTAGATACGCAGTATTTT. Amino acid sequence: CASSLGTSGLDTQYF.

A few counts support this clonotype. V is TRBV3-1 and J is TRBJ2-1; TRBD1 agrees at 9 bases. The junction had 7 bases not matched to a gene; V was cut back by 1 base and J by 6 bases. CDR1 and CDR2 from the germline V gene are LGHDT and YNNKEL (reference sequence). CDR3 length: 16 residues. CDR3 bases: TGTGCCAGCAGCCAAGTCGGGACAGGGTACCGCAATGAGCAGTTCTTC. This gives the protein CASSQVGTGYRNEQFF.